This entry lists 28 T cell receptor beta chains sequenced from one sample in a study of shared clonotypes between healthy human individuals. Using immunoSEQ multiplex PCR, the repertoire was profiled, and TCRdb retains in-frame clones only, with some absent. The sample lists more than 550,000 clones, 72% occurring once. Sequencing was done on a sample of memory CD4+ T cells sorted from blood. Subset described: CD45RA-negative fraction. The receptors stem from a woman in her twenties or thirties in good health.

The chain employs TRBV2 and TRBJ2-3; 10 bases map to TRBD2. This CDR3 comprises 15 residues. Germline assignment: CDR1 SNHLY and CDR2 FYNNEI. V was clipped by 4 bases and J by 7 bases; unmatched bases: 8. This chain's CDR3 is CASSATSGKGNTQYF. The CDR3 DNA follows: TGTGCCAGCAGTGCCACTAGCGGGAAAGGGAATACGCAGTATTTT.

The chain joins TRBV7-9 to TRBJ1-5; 9 nucleotides line up with TRBD1. The V and J ends lost 5 bases and 9 bases, in that order; junction bases with no gene match: 23. Germline lookup yields CDR1 SEHNR and CDR2 FQNEAQ (reference sequence). The CDR3 totals 19 residues. The CDR3 loop is CASSMDRGILDKGPGPQHF. CDR3 nucleotides: TGTGCCAGCAGCATGGACAGGGGAATATTGGACAAAGGCCCGGGGCCCCAGCATTTT.

The chain links TRBV4-2 to TRBJ2-5; D is unclear. Trimming took 2 bases from V and 2 from J, leaving 9 bases between them. The CDR3 extends over 14 amino acids. Per the germline V gene, CDR1 is LGHNA and CDR2 is YNFKEQ. The CDR3 DNA is TGTGCCAGCAGCCAACCAGGAGAACAAGAGACCCAGTACTTC. Translated: CASSQPGEQETQYF.

This clone was seen only once. The V and J genes are TRBV7-3 and TRBJ1-1; a weak D match, TRBD1 (5 bases). From germline, CDR1 is SGHTA and CDR2 FQGTGA. With 6 bases removed from V and 5 bases from J, the gap between germline ends came to 13 bases. The CDR3 covers 13 residues. The CDR3 DNA sequence: TGTGCCAGCAGACCGAGACGGGGGACTGAAGCTTTCTTT. Amino acids: CASRPRRGTEAFF.

In its sample, this clone was seen a few times. This rearrangement joins TRBV2 to TRBJ1-2, with TRBD1 matching 7 bases. V was clipped by 4 bases and J by 8 bases; unmatched bases: 7. Germline CDR1 SNHLY, CDR2 FYNNEI. The CDR3 length is 13 residues. The DNA for the CDR3 is TGTGCCAGCAGTGTGCAGGGGGACGGCGGCTACACCTTC. Translated: CASSVQGDGGYTF.

Many counts were recorded for this clone. The V call is TRBV27, the J call TRBJ2-7; the match to TRBD1 covers 9 bases. CDR1 and CDR2 (germline): MNHEY, SMNVEV (reference sequence). The CDR3 has 14 amino acids. V trimming: 7 bases; J trimming: 6 bases; junction bases outside the gene matches: 10. The CDR3 region has the DNA TGTGCCAGCACCACCGGGACAGGGACGAGCGAGCAGTACTTC. Amino acids: CASTTGTGTSEQYF.

V and J are TRBV6-5 and TRBJ2-3, with D unclear. The CDR3 is 15 residues long. In germline, CDR1 is MNHEY, CDR2 SVGAGI. V was clipped by 0 bases and J by 2 bases, with 9 bases between them. The CDR3 DNA reads TGTGCCAGCAGTTACTCGGCTGTGATCACAGATACGCAGTATTTT. This sequence encodes CASSYSAVITDTQYF.

The rearrangement uses TRBV11-2 and TRBJ2-2, with 13 bases that match TRBD2. This CDR3 has 17 amino acids. Germline CDR1 is SGHAT and CDR2 is FQNNGV. V gave up 0 bases and J gave up 6 bases; unmatched junction bases: 4. The CDR3 protein is CASSLDGLAGVPGELFF. As DNA, the CDR3 is TGTGCCAGCAGCTTAGATGGACTAGCGGGAGTTCCCGGGGAGCTGTTTTTT.

This chain connects TRBV28 to TRBJ2-3, with D uncertain. CDR1 and CDR2 (germline): MDHEN, SYDVKM. The CDR3 loop spans 15 amino acids. The V and J ends lost 6 bases and 1 base respectively, with 14 bases between them. The CDR3 sequence: CASSYEIWGTDTQYF. DNA of the CDR3: TGTGCCAGCAGCTATGAGATCTGGGGCACAGATACGCAGTATTTT. The variable domain in full, with the rest retrieved from reference TRBV28 and TRBJ2-3, is DVKVTQSSRYLVKRTGEKVFLECVQDMDHENMFWYRQDPGLGLRLIYFSYDVKMKEKGDIPEGYSVSREKKERFSLILESASTNQTSMYLCASSYEIWGTDTQYFGPGTRLTVL.

The V and J genes are TRBV11-3 and TRBJ2-2, with TRBD1 identical over 7 bases. The CDR3 has 15 amino acids. V shed 4 bases and J 0 bases; nucleotides not matched to a gene: 2. Germline CDR1 SGHNT, CDR2 YENEEA. The CDR3 DNA follows: TGTGCCAGCAGCTCGGGACAGACGAACACCGGGGAGCTGTTTTTT. It codes for CASSSGQTNTGELFF.

This clone was counted only a few times. The chain has TRBV16 and TRBJ1-5, with D unresolved. Trimming took 1 base from V and 6 from J, leaving 13 bases between them. The CDR3 runs 15 residues. Germline V gene sequence: CDR1 KGHSY, CDR2 FQNENV. CDR3 sequence reads: CASSQFNPPTQPQHF. CDR3 coding DNA: TGTGCCAGCAGCCAATTTAACCCTCCAACTCAGCCCCAGCATTTT.

This rearrangement joins TRBV5-6 to TRBJ1-1, with D perhaps matching TRBD1 (6 bases). The CDR3 covers 11 residues. Deletions cut 3 bases from V and 10 bases from J, with 10 bases between. CDR1 is SGHDT and CDR2 is YYEEEE in the germline V gene. The CDR3 sequence is CASSSTGSAFF. The CDR3 DNA reads as TGTGCCAGCAGCTCGACAGGTTCAGCTTTCTTT.

V and J are TRBV5-1 and TRBJ2-7; 10 bases match TRBD1. V was pared by 0 bases and J by 2 bases, with 5 bases of the junction left unmatched. Looked up from germline, CDR1 is SGHRS and CDR2 is YFSETQ. The CDR3 has 16 residues. CDR3 amino acids: CASSLVSGTGAYEQYF. The CDR3 nucleotides are TGCGCCAGCAGCTTGGTATCGGGGACAGGGGCCTACGAGCAGTACTTC.

V is TRBV5-3 and J is TRBJ1-4; D unclear. Being an ORF, TRBV5-3 has a function that is uncertain. This CDR3 has 18 residues. V was clipped by 0 bases and J by 0 bases, with 15 bases between them. The CDR3 loop is CARSLEVRHFPTNEKLFF. The CDR3 bases are TGTGCCAGAAGCTTGGAGGTGAGGCATTTCCCAACTAATGAAAAACTGTTTTTT.

The chain links TRBV5-1 to TRBJ2-1; 9 bases are shared with TRBD2. Germline V gene lookup returns CDR1 SGHRS and CDR2 YFSETQ. The CDR3 sequence is 15 residues long. Unmatched junction bases numbered 10, after V lost 4 bases and J lost 8 bases. The CDR3 is CASSGGLAPIDEQFF. CDR3 coding DNA: TGCGCCAGCAGCGGAGGACTAGCGCCGATCGATGAGCAGTTCTTC.

The J gene is TRBJ2-2, the V gene TRBV2, with 7 bases identical to TRBD1. Trimming took 10 bases from V and 6 from J; bases not matched to a gene: 8. The CDR3 covers 13 residues. The germline V gene has CDR1 SNHLY and CDR2 FYNNEI. The CDR3 nucleotides are TGTGCCACCACTCAGACAGGGTCCGGGGAGCTGTTTTTT. Amino acids: CATTQTGSGELFF.

The chain's CDR3 is CASSLAGADGYTF. CDR3 in DNA: TGCGCCAGCAGCTTGGCAGGGGCGGATGGCTACACCTTC. This chain links TRBV5-1 with TRBJ1-2; possibly TRBD1 for D (6 bases). The V gene's germline CDR1 is SGHRS and CDR2 YFSETQ. With 0 bases removed from V and 6 bases from J, the gap between germline ends came to 9 bases. The CDR3 consists of 13 residues.

This clone was counted only a few times. This rearrangement joins TRBV5-1 to TRBJ1-1; 8 bases match TRBD1. This CDR3 region has 15 residues. Germline V lookup: CDR1 SGHRS, CDR2 YFSETQ. J gave up 4 bases and V 3 bases, and 8 bases lay outside the gene matches. The chain's CDR3 is CASSSTDRGGTEAFF. CDR3 nucleotide sequence: TGCGCCAGCAGCTCCACCGACAGGGGCGGCACTGAAGCTTTCTTT.

The genes are TRBV4-1 and TRBJ2-5; no clear D. V was shortened by 2 bases and J by 1 base, with 2 bases between the two germline ends. CDR3 size: 12 residues. CDR1 and CDR2 from the germline V gene are MGHRA and YSYEKL. CDR3 protein: CASSQSQETQYF. The DNA of the CDR3 is TGCGCCAGCAGCCAAAGCCAAGAGACCCAGTACTTC.

The chain employs TRBV21-1 and TRBJ2-4; the table's D gene call, TRBD2, was not cross checked with the DNA. TRBV21-1 is shown as a pseudogene. This CDR3 region has 20 residues. CDR3 sequence reads: CASSKAGRLALGEAKNIQYF. For the CDR3, the DNA is TGTGCCAGCAGCAAAGCGGGTAGGCTAGCGTTGGGGGAAGCCAAAAACATTCAGTACTTC.

Concerning this clone itself: The junction differs from germline at one of its ends, possibly a read error. This sequence joins TRBV6-5 and TRBJ2-7, with D tentatively TRBD1 or TRBD2 (6 bases each). The CDR3 length is 13 residues. Germline V gene data show CDR1 as MNHEY and CDR2 as SVGAGI. The CDR3 DNA reads as TGTGCCAGCAGTCGCCGGGGGCCCTACGGGCAGTACTTC. As protein: CASSRRGPYGQYF.

The V and J genes are TRBV28 and TRBJ1-1; maybe TRBD1 (6 bases). The CDR3 extends over 15 amino acids. Germline lookup yields CDR1 MDHEN and CDR2 SYDVKM. The V end lost 8 bases, the J end lost 4 bases, and 20 bases lay between the germline ends. CDR3 sequence (DNA): TGTGCCAGCCGAGGGGGGCAGGGTGGGAGCACTGAAGCTTTCTTT. Residues: CASRGGQGGSTEAFF.

In DNA form, the CDR3 reads TGTGCCAGCAGCGTAGGGACGGGGACAGGGCAAGAGACCCAGTACTTC. Translated: CASSVGTGTGQETQYF. This chain uses TRBV9 with TRBJ2-5, with 9 bases fitting TRBD1. Germline lookup yields CDR1 SGDLS and CDR2 YYNGEE. There are 16 residues in the CDR3. The junction had 5 bases not matched to a gene; V was cut back by 0 bases and J by 2 bases.

This sequence joins TRBV2 and TRBJ1-1; D gene uncertain. CDR3 length equals 13 residues. Germline lookup yields CDR1 SNHLY and CDR2 FYNNEI. The V end was cut by 0 bases, the J end by 8 bases, with 10 bases between. The CDR3 sequence: CASSEAVRTEAFF. The CDR3 DNA is TGTGCCAGCAGTGAAGCCGTGCGCACGGAAGCTTTCTTT.

The chain has TRBV11-3 and TRBJ2-1, with TRBD2 identical over 9 bases. Germline assignment: CDR1 SGHNT and CDR2 YENEEA. The CDR3 sequence is 16 residues long. Germline trimming cut 5 bases from V and 7 bases from J; bases unmatched to any gene: 12. The CDR3 loop reads CASSPGKREADNEQFF. CDR3 coding DNA: TGTGCCAGCAGCCCCGGCAAGCGGGAGGCGGATAATGAGCAGTTCTTC. The full variable domain, its missing parts supplied by reference TRBV11-3 and TRBJ2-1, is EAGVVQSPRYKIIEKKQPVAFWCNPISGHNTLYWYLQNLGQGPELLIRYENEEAVDDSQLPKDRFSAERLKGVDSTLKIQPAELGDSAVYLCASSPGKREADNEQFFGPGTRLTVL.

This chain connects TRBV7-8 to TRBJ1-2; D is unresolved. V was clipped by 1 base and J by 4 bases, with 10 bases between them. Germline CDR1 and CDR2: SGHVS and FQNEAQ. CDR3 length equals 14 residues. The CDR3 here is CASSLDRTAYGYTF. The CDR3 nucleotides read TGTGCCAGCAGCTTAGACAGAACAGCCTATGGCTACACCTTC. Based on the CDR3 plus reference TRBV7-8 and TRBJ1-2, the full variable domain is GAGVSQSPRYKVAKRGQDVALRCDPISGHVSLFWYQQALGQGPEFLTYFQNEAQLDKSGLPSDRFFAERPEGSVSTLKIQRTQQEDSAVYLCASSLDRTAYGYTFGSGTRLTVV.

The CDR3 here is CASSSPGQVSYEQYF. The CDR3 bases are TGTGCCAGCAGTTCCCCGGGACAGGTCTCCTACGAGCAGTACTTC. The rearrangement links TRBV28 to TRBJ2-7; TRBD1 matches at 8 bases. The J segment lost 0 bases and the V segment lost 4 bases, leaving 5 bases of the junction unmatched. The germline V gene has CDR1 MDHEN and CDR2 SYDVKM. The CDR3 is made up of 15 amino acids.

V and J are TRBV28 and TRBJ2-7; D is undetermined. CDR3 size: 11 residues. V lost 9 bases and J 3 bases, leaving 9 bases between the germline ends. Germline CDR1 reads MDHEN; CDR2 reads SYDVKM. The CDR3 bases are TGTGCCAGGACCGGCGTCTACGAGCAGTACTTC. This gives the protein CARTGVYEQYF.